What follows are 20 T cell receptor beta chains derived from one specimen sequenced in a study of T cells in Graves' hyperthyroidism and ophthalmopathy. Amplification of TCR beta CDR3 regions was performed using RNA transcripts as template. The primer set for the first-round RT-PCR of the TCR CDR3 was HTBI. TCRdb re-analysed the multiplex PCR reads in MiXCR, keeping a single row per CDR3 protein. The sample contains about half a million distinct CDR3 sequences, around 21% of which appear only once. Sequenced input: blood. The receptors were sampled from a man aged 18 to 35 with Graves' hyperthyroidism.

This clonotype was detected many times. This chain joins TRBV11-1 and TRBJ2-5; D possibly matches TRBD1 or TRBD2 (5 bases each). V lost 2 bases and J 5 bases, leaving 24 bases between the germline ends. The CDR3 is 18 residues long. Germline V CDR1 and CDR2: SGHAT, FQDESV (reference sequence). The CDR3 bases are TGTGCCAGCAGCTTACTGGACTTGACTATTTTTGAGGGGGAGACCCAGTACTTC. Residues: CASSLLDLTIFEGETQYF.

This clonotype was detected many times. The gene calls are TRBV19 and TRBJ2-2; D is possibly TRBD1 (6 bases). The V gene's germline CDR1 is LNHDA and CDR2 SQIVND (reference sequence). Trimming removed 11 bases at V and 6 bases at J, with 19 bases between. This CDR3 comprises 14 residues. The CDR3 sequence is CASGGRTVAGELFF. DNA of the CDR3: TGTGCCTCAGGAGGCAGGACAGTGGCCGGGGAGCTGTTTTTT.

This clonotype showed up many times. This chain joins TRBV27 and TRBJ1-2, with D hard to call. Germline V gives CDR1 MNHEY, CDR2 SMNVEV (reference sequence). This CDR3 contains 14 residues. V was trimmed by 9 bases and J by 8 bases, leaving 22 bases between them. Here the CDR3 reads CARAARQWELGYTF. The CDR3 bases are TGTGCCAGGGCCGCCCGACAATGGGAGCTCGGCTACACCTTC.

This clonotype appeared a few times. This chain joins TRBV19 and TRBJ1-2; 7 nucleotides match TRBD1. The CDR3 covers 13 residues. Germline V lookup: CDR1 LNHDA, CDR2 SQIVND (reference sequence). J was trimmed by 4 bases and V by 10 bases; bases with no gene match: 9. The CDR3 protein is CATSQGRIYGYTF. The CDR3 nucleotides read TGTGCCACCTCACAGGGGAGAATCTATGGCTACACCTTC.

This clonotype was seen more than once but under ten times. The chain carries TRBV11-2 and TRBJ2-4; 7 bases align to TRBD2. The CDR3 sequence is 15 residues long. Per the germline V gene, CDR1 is SGHAT and CDR2 is FQNNGV. J was trimmed by 6 bases and V by 3 bases; bases with no gene match: 8. CDR3 DNA: TGTGCCAGCAGCTTCGTGGGAAGGGAGGGAAACATTCAGTACTTC. Protein product: CASSFVGREGNIQYF.

This clonotype was seen many times. This rearrangement joins TRBV12-3 or TRBV12-4 to TRBJ2-2; the D is unclear. The CDR3 sequence is 13 residues long. Trimming removed 2 bases from V and 7 bases from J, with 8 bases in between. CDR3 in amino acids: CASSLRPGGELFF. As DNA, the CDR3 is TGTGCCAGCAGTTTAAGGCCGGGCGGGGAGCTGTTTTTT.

In this sample, this clonotype turned up many times. The chain links TRBV4-1 to TRBJ1-1, with unresolved D. Between the trimmed V and J ends, which lost 4 bases and 1 base, there was a span of 16 bases. The CDR3 totals 16 residues. CDR1 MGHRA and CDR2 YSYEKL come from the germline V gene. The CDR3 bases are TGCGCCAGCAGCCGCGGGCCAACGGTTGAGAACACTGAAGCTTTCTTT. It specifies CASSRGPTVENTEAFF.

At least ten counts were recorded for this clonotype. This chain uses TRBV19 with TRBJ1-1, with D maybe TRBD1 (5 bases). The CDR3 consists of 12 residues. Per the germline V gene, CDR1 is LNHDA and CDR2 is SQIVND (reference sequence). The V gene lost 5 bases and the J gene lost 7 bases, with 11 bases spanning the gap. The CDR3 region is CASSSPGFEAFF. CDR3 nucleotide sequence: TGTGCCAGTAGTTCTCCAGGGTTTGAAGCTTTCTTT. Drawing the rest from reference TRBV19 and TRBJ1-1, the complete variable domain is DGGITQSPKYLFRKEGQNVTLSCEQNLNHDAMYWYRQDPGQGLRLIYYSQIVNDFQKGDIAEGYSVSREKKESFPLTVTSAQKNPTAFYLCASSSPGFEAFFGQGTRLTVV.

This clonotype was observed many times. The V call is TRBV6-2 or TRBV6-3, the J call TRBJ2-5; 11 positions agree with TRBD2. J gave up 5 bases and V 6 bases, and 11 bases lay outside the gene matches. This CDR3 has 16 residues. The germline V gene has CDR1 MNHEY and CDR2 SVGEGT. The CDR3 sequence is CASRRTSGLPRETQYF. The CDR3 DNA reads as TGTGCCAGCAGGAGGACTAGCGGGCTACCTCGGGAGACCCAGTACTTC.

This clonotype has only a few counts. V gene TRBV28 combines with J gene TRBJ1-6; D is undetermined. The CDR3 is 14 amino acids. With 5 bases removed from V and 10 bases from J, the gap between germline ends came to 15 bases. CDR1 and CDR2 from the germline V gene are MDHEN and SYDVKM. The CDR3 bases are TGTGCCAGCAGTACCCCGACCTCGACGTCACCCCTCCACTTT. Protein sequence: CASSTPTSTSPLHF. The variable domain in full, completed from reference TRBV28 and TRBJ1-6, reads DVKVTQSSRYLVKRTGEKVFLECVQDMDHENMFWYRQDPGLGLRLIYFSYDVKMKEKGDIPEGYSVSREKKERFSLILESASTNQTSMYLCASSTPTSTSPLHFGNGTRLTVT.

This clonotype was seen at least ten times. CDR3 residues: CASSIEGDNLSNQPQHF. In nucleotides, the CDR3 is TGTGCCAGTAGTATAGAAGGGGACAACCTAAGCAATCAGCCCCAGCATTTT. The rearrangement uses TRBV19 and TRBJ1-5, with D maybe TRBD1 (6 bases). This CDR3 has 17 residues. The germline V and J ends were trimmed by 0 bases and 1 base, with 13 bases remaining between them. Per the germline V gene, CDR1 is LNHDA and CDR2 is SQIVND (reference sequence).

This clonotype was seen ten or more times. The chain uses TRBV28 and TRBJ1-5; D not resolved. Germline-derived CDR1 and CDR2 are MDHEN and SYDVKM. CDR3 size: 14 residues. The V and J ends lost 2 bases and 0 bases respectively, with 5 bases between them. CDR3 DNA sequence: TGTGCCAGCAGTTTACCTTATAGCAATCAGCCCCAGCATTTT. Its protein product is CASSLPYSNQPQHF.

Of note for this clonotype: A much bigger clone sits one base away, suggesting this may be a read error. The rearrangement uses TRBV9 and TRBJ1-1; D is perhaps TRBD1 (5 bases). CDR3 size: 15 residues. Germline V gives CDR1 SGDLS, CDR2 YYNGEE. CDR3 sequence: CASSADQGVNTEACF. Here the CDR3 DNA reads TGTGCCAGCAGCGCGGACCAGGGTGTGAACACTGAAGCTTGCTTT.

The chain has TRBV2 and TRBJ2-2; no firm D call. The germline V and J ends were trimmed by 8 bases and 6 bases, with 13 bases remaining between them. CDR1 and CDR2 from the germline V gene are SNHLY and FYNNEI. This CDR3 has 13 amino acids. CDR3 nucleotide sequence: TGTGCCAGCGTCCTGAGTCGGGCCGGGGAGCTGTTTTTT. Protein product: CASVLSRAGELFF.

This clonotype was seen at least ten times. The chain employs TRBV12-5 and TRBJ2-7; possible D gene TRBD1, 5 bases. The CDR3 sequence is 18 residues long. Trimming shortened V by 7 bases and J by 2 bases, and 27 bases separated the two germline ends. Germline CDR1 LGHNT, CDR2 FRNRAP. Written as DNA, the CDR3 is TGTGCTAGTGCCCTAGAAACCATCAGGGATATAACAACCTACGAGCAGTACTTC. Residues: CASALETIRDITTYEQYF.

This clonotype has more than one count but fewer than ten. The chain couples TRBV30 to TRBJ1-1; D remains unclear. The CDR3 runs to 13 residues. CDR1 and CDR2 (germline): GTSNPN, SVGIG (reference sequence). V gave up 2 bases and J gave up 1 base, with 8 bases separating them. CDR3 bases: TGTGCCTGGAGTAAAGCAGGGAACACTGAAGCTTTCTTT. Translated, it gives CAWSKAGNTEAFF.

This clonotype was picked up many times. The gene calls are TRBV5-1 and TRBJ1-1; 9 positions agree with TRBD1. Trimming at V came to 6 bases and at J to 1 base, leaving 7 bases not matched to a gene. CDR1 and CDR2 from the germline V gene are SGHRS and YFSETQ. The CDR3 extends over 15 amino acids. The CDR3 region is CASTSRQGGNTEAFF. CDR3 nucleotide sequence: TGCGCCAGCACCAGTAGACAGGGGGGGAACACTGAAGCTTTCTTT.

The sample holds many counts of this clonotype. The chain is built from TRBV11-3 and TRBJ2-5; 7 bases align to TRBD1. Germline V gives CDR1 SGHNT, CDR2 YENEEA. CDR3 length: 15 residues. The V segment lost 5 bases and the J segment 7 bases; nucleotides outside the gene matches: 13. The CDR3 region is CASSASPGTVGTQYF. In nucleotides, the CDR3 is TGTGCCAGCAGCGCCTCCCCCGGGACAGTAGGGACCCAGTACTTC.

This clonotype was counted ten times or more. This sequence joins TRBV6-1 and TRBJ2-7; D call uncertain. Trimming took off 2 bases at V and 3 bases at J, with 11 bases between the two ends. The germline CDR1 and CDR2 sequences are MNHNS and SASEGT. This CDR3 region has 14 residues. The DNA for the CDR3 is TGTGCCAGCAGTGAATGGGCCAGCCTCTACGAGCAGTACTTC. It codes for CASSEWASLYEQYF.

The chain employs TRBV12-3 or TRBV12-4 and TRBJ1-1; 10 nucleotides match TRBD1. The V and J ends lost 6 bases and 4 bases, in that order; junction bases with no gene match: 11. CDR3 length: 16 residues. The chain's CDR3 is CASSSRDRGRSTEAFF. In DNA form, the CDR3 reads TGTGCCAGCAGCTCTCGGGACAGGGGTAGAAGCACTGAAGCTTTCTTT.